This T cell receptor (beta chain) originates from a study of beta chain features in type 1 diabetes. Study-wide results and limits: Sequencing of cDNA might inflate the share of cells that strongly express TCR. Patients' naive, central memory and regulatory TCRB repertoires appeared more alike than those of healthy donors. The study found moderately but significantly shorter TCRB CDR3s in all four CD4+ subsets of Type 1 diabetes patients.

It was one heparinised blood draw, averaging about 0.12 L, that each donor gave. Purity exceeded 95% in all sorted populations. The sequenced template was cDNA made from the entire isolated RNA. Measured with immunoSEQ multiplex PCR; TCRdb has only the in-frame clones, and not every one. The table shows more than 550,000 clones, with about an eighth occurring only once. About this clone itself: As yet, its antigen is unknown.

The clonotype comes from a young man with type 1 diabetes. The sequenced sample was naive CD4+ T cells from blood.

This CDR3 reads CASSLVTVTNVLTF. As DNA, the CDR3 is TGCGCCAGCAGCTTGGTAACAGTCACCAACGTCCTGACTTTC. The chain recombines TRBV5-1 with TRBJ2-6; D is uncertain. The CDR3 loop spans 14 amino acids. The V and J ends lost 0 bases and 8 bases respectively, with 9 bases between them. In germline, CDR1 is SGHRS, CDR2 YFSETQ.